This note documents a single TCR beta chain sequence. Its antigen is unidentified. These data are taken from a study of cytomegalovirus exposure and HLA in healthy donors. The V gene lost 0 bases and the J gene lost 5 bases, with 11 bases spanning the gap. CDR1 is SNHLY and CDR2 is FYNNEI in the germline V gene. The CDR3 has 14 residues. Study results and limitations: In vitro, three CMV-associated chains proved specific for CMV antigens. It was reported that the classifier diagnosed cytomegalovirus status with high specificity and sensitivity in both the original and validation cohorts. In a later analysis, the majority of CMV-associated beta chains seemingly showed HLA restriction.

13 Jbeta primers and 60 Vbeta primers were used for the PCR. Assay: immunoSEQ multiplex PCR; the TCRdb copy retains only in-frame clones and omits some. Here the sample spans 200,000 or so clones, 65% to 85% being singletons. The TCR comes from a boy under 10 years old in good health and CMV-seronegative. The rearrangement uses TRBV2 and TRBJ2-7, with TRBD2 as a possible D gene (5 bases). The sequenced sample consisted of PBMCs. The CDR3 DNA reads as TGTGCCAGCAGTGAAGCGCCGGGGTCCCACGAGCAGTACTTC. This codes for CASSEAPGSHEQYF.